This T cell receptor beta chain was sequenced during a study of blood T cell repertoires in COVID-19. Study-level background: Researchers got acute and convalescent COVID-19 samples from the United States, Italy and Spain. Nucleic acid was either cDNA or gDNA, and it came from T cells, B-cell-depleted T cells, or PBMCs.

Assay: immunoSEQ multiplex PCR; the TCRdb copy retains only in-frame clones and omits some. Among roughly 99,000 clones listed, 80% to 85% were seen once. Germline V lookup: CDR1 KGHSH, CDR2 LQKENI. The V and J ends lost 3 bases and 5 bases respectively, with 10 bases between them. The CDR3 has 13 amino acids. The sequence came from a human donor in a cohort sampled during active COVID-19. Material: peripheral blood. The chain has TRBV18 and TRBJ1-2, with unresolved D. CDR3 residues: CASSPSQEYGYTF. The CDR3 bases are TGTGCCAGCTCACCGTCGCAGGAATATGGCTACACCTTC.